This T cell receptor (beta chain) was identified in a study of T cell responses to AZD1222 COVID-19 vaccine. Study results and limitations: Seropositivity was recorded at baseline in only 6 or 7 AZD1222 recipients. A mostly white British donor set with more females was recruited, and clonal diversity was possibly underestimated.

As regards this clone: The target antigen is unknown.

Repertoires were generated with immunoSEQ multiplex PCR, while TCRdb's copy carries only in-frame clones and drops some. The table records 180,000 or so clones, about 93% of them present only once. The V gene's germline CDR1 is MNHEY and CDR2 SVGAGI. V was clipped by 6 bases and J by 0 bases, with 14 bases between them. There are 15 residues in the CDR3. The sequence was collected from an adult who received the AZD1222 COVID-19 vaccine. The chain joins TRBV6-5 to TRBJ1-2; the D gene is possibly TRBD1 (6 bases). Here the sequenced sample was peripheral blood, taken 28 days after the second AZD1222 dose. CDR3 bases: TGTGCCAGCAGCAACCCTGGGACAACTAACTATGGCTACACCTTC. Residues: CASSNPGTTNYGYTF.